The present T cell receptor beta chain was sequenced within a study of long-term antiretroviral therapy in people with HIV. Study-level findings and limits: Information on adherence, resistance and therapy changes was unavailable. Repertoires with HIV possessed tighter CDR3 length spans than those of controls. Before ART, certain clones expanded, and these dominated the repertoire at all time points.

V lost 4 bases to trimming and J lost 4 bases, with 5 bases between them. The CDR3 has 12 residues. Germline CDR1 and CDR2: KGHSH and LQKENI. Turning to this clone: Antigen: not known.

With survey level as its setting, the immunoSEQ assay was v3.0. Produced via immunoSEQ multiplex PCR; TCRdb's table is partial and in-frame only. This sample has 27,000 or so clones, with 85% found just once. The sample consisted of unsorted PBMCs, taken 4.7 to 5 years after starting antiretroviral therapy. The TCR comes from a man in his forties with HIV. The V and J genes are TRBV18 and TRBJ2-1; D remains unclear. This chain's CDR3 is CASSLRYNEQFF. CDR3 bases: TGTGCCAGCTCACTTCGATACAATGAGCAGTTCTTC.